The sequence of this T cell receptor (beta chain) was determined in a study of blood T cell repertoires in COVID-19. Background on the study: Donors in the United States, Italy and Spain gave samples during acute or convalescent COVID-19. From T cells, B-cell-depleted T cells, or PBMCs came the material, which was cDNA or gDNA.

Sequenced by immunoSEQ multiplex PCR; TCRdb stores in-frame clones only, minus some. The sample lists about 480,000 clones; 87% were seen once. The age range of participants was 18 to 89 years, with residence in under 25 US areas. Germline CDR1 is SGDLS and CDR2 is YYNGEE. V gave up 3 bases and J gave up 3 bases; unmatched junction bases: 1. The CDR3 has 14 amino acids. The sequence was collected from a woman in her late teens or twenties with acute COVID-19. The source material was PBMCs or T cells enriched from blood (not recorded which). The rearrangement joins TRBV9 to TRBJ2-1, with 9 bases lining up with TRBD1. The CDR3 DNA sequence: TGTGCCAGCAGCGCGGGACAGGGCTACAATGAGCAGTTCTTC. It encodes CASSAGQGYNEQFF.